This is a list of T cell receptor beta chains from one sample in a study of post-analysis software for immune sequencing data. TCRdb processed the PCR reads anew with MiXCR; each CDR3 protein has one entry. The sample comprises 650,000 to 850,000 distinct CDR3 sequences, under 70% of which are singletons, and 4.6% rests with the top ten. Sequencing was carried out using blood. The receptors were gathered from a girl aged 10 to 17 with multiple sclerosis. Both conserved end residues are part of each CDR3. The D gene is left open where the match is weak. Rows give clone size only sometimes, using once, few, many, or a class for an expanded clone.

TRBD2,TRBJ2-1,TRBV12-3/TRBV12-4,.,CASSQKAGGYNEQFF,TGTGCCAGCAGCCAGAAGGCGGGAGGTTACAATGAGCAGTTCTTC
TRBD1,TRBJ1-5,TRBV6-6,once,CASKTERGLYQPQHF,TGTGCCAGCAAAACTGAGAGGGGGCTGTATCAGCCCCAGCATTTT
TRBD2,TRBJ2-7,TRBV4-1,few,CASSQQPGLAGVEQYF,TGCGCCAGCAGCCAGCAACCGGGACTAGCGGGAGTCGAGCAGTACTTC
TRBD2,TRBJ2-2,TRBV20-1,.,CSASGGSETGELFF,TGCAGTGCTAGTGGCGGGAGCGAGACCGGGGAGCTGTTTTTT
.,TRBJ2-1,TRBV29-1,.,CSVDRGGEQFF,TGCAGCGTTGATAGGGGCGGTGAGCAGTTCTTC
.,TRBJ1-1,TRBV18,.,CASSPGGKTRWAFF,TGTGCCAGCTCACCGGGCGGGAAGACTAGATGGGCTTTCTTT
.,TRBJ2-7,TRBV4-1,.,CASSDRSGYEQYF,TGCGCCTCATCGGACAGATCAGGCTACGAGCAGTACTTC
.,TRBJ2-7,TRBV7-8,.,CASSLPRDKPYEQYF,TGTGCCAGCAGCCTCCCTCGAGACAAGCCCTACGAGCAGTACTTC
.,TRBJ1-2,TRBV25-1,.,CASSLTDSGYTF,TGTGCCAGCAGCCTGACCGACAGTGGCTACACCTTC
TRBD2,TRBJ2-5,TRBV10-3,.,CAISTGTSGSRETQYF,TGTGCCATCAGCACCGGGACTAGCGGGAGTCGCGAGACCCAGTACTTC
TRBD1,TRBJ2-7,TRBV29-1,.,CSAQIPRADRRDRAEQYF,TGCAGCGCCCAGATCCCGAGAGCCGACAGGAGAGACAGGGCCGAGCAGTACTTC
.,TRBJ2-5,TRBV7-2,few,CASRKDGERRTQYF,TGTGCCAGCAGGAAGGACGGGGAGCGGAGGACCCAGTACTTC
TRBD2,TRBJ2-7,TRBV29-1,.,CSVGRAGALYEQYF,TGCAGCGTGGGGCGCGCGGGAGCCCTCTACGAGCAGTACTTC
.,TRBJ2-5,TRBV18,.,CASSPPMGTQYF,TGTGCCAGCTCACCACCTATGGGGACCCAGTACTTC
TRBD1,TRBJ2-3,TRBV4-1,.,CASSQRTGGTDTQYF,TGCGCCAGCAGCCAAAGGACAGGGGGAACAGATACGCAGTATTTT
.,TRBJ2-7,TRBV6-5,few,CASKGTSYEQYF,TGTGCCAGCAAGGGCACCAGCTACGAGCAGTACTTC
.,TRBJ2-3,TRBV5-1,.,CASSLGWTESTDTQYF,TGCGCCAGCAGCTTGGGCTGGACTGAAAGCACAGATACGCAGTATTTT
TRBD2,TRBJ2-7,TRBV27,.,CASSSSSTSPYEQYF,TGTGCCAGCAGCTCATCCTCGACTAGCCCCTACGAGCAGTACTTC
.,TRBJ2-1,TRBV5-1,.,CASSLGTSLYNEQFF,TGCGCCAGCAGCTTGGGGACTTCTTTATACAATGAGCAGTTCTTC
.,TRBJ1-1,TRBV7-3,.,CASSRRGDGTEAFF,TGTGCCAGCAGCCGAAGGGGGGACGGCACTGAAGCTTTCTTT
TRBD1,TRBJ1-1,TRBV2,.,CASSGTGKMNTEAFF,TGTGCCAGCAGCGGGACAGGTAAAATGAACACTGAAGCTTTCTTT
TRBD2,TRBJ2-5,TRBV24-1,.,CATSDLGTAGEETQYF,TGTGCCACCAGTGACCTCGGGACGGCGGGAGAAGAGACCCAGTACTTC
.,TRBJ2-1,TRBV7-2,few,CASSLFNGLSYEQFF,TGTGCCAGCAGCTTATTTAACGGACTTAGCTATGAGCAGTTCTTC
TRBD1,TRBJ1-5,TRBV12-3/TRBV12-4,.,CASTETGFLHF,TGTGCCAGCACCGAGACAGGGTTTTTGCATTTT
TRBD2,TRBJ2-7,TRBV20-1,.,CSARASGTGYEQYF,TGCAGTGCTAGGGCTAGCGGGACTGGGTACGAGCAGTACTTC
.,TRBJ2-3,TRBV12-3/TRBV12-4,.,CASSPDFWGQYF,TGTGCCAGCAGCCCAGACTTCTGGGGGCAGTATTTT
.,TRBJ2-2,TRBV5-1,.,CASSLQGLGTGELFF,TGCGCCAGCAGCTTGCAGGGGCTCGGTACCGGGGAGCTGTTTTTT
.,TRBJ2-3,TRBV20-1,.,CSAPGVTESTDTQYF,TGCAGTGCTCCCGGGGTGACGGAGAGCACAGATACGCAGTATTTT
.,TRBJ2-2,TRBV29-1,.,CSVGAAGTGELFF,TGCAGCGTTGGGGCGGCGGGCACCGGGGAGCTGTTTTTT
.,TRBJ2-1,TRBV7-9,.,CASSLEGRLGQFF,TGTGCCAGCAGCTTAGAAGGCCGTCTCGGGCAGTTCTTC
TRBD1,TRBJ2-5,TRBV20-1,few,CSAPRQGAGEQYF,TGCAGTGCACCCCGACAGGGGGCGGGTGAGCAGTACTTC
TRBD1,TRBJ2-7,TRBV6-1,.,CASSEVVGTGGHEQYF,TGTGCCAGCAGTGAAGTCGTCGGGACAGGGGGTCACGAGCAGTACTTC
.,TRBJ2-7,TRBV28,.,CASRTGGADLYEQYF,TGTGCCAGCAGGACTGGCGGGGCGGACCTCTACGAGCAGTACTTC
.,TRBJ2-7,TRBV7-3,many,CASSLTGRAREQYF,TGTGCCAGCAGCTTAACTGGCAGGGCGAGGGAGCAGTACTTC
.,TRBJ2-1,TRBV12-3/TRBV12-4,.,CASSLIRRFNEQFF,TGTGCCAGCAGTTTAATTCGTCGATTCAATGAGCAGTTCTTC
TRBD1,TRBJ2-7,TRBV4-2,.,CASSQHRGTYEQYF,TGTGCCAGCAGCCAACACAGGGGGACCTACGAGCAGTACTTC
TRBD1,TRBJ2-7,TRBV27,many,CASSFGQGASYEQYF,TGTGCTAGCAGCTTCGGACAGGGGGCTTCCTACGAGCAGTACTTC
.,TRBJ2-5,TRBV20-1,.,CSARRQETQYF,TGCAGTGCTAGGCGGCAAGAGACCCAGTACTTC
TRBD2,TRBJ2-3,TRBV7-6,.,CASSQPVGTSGGTDTQYF,TGTGCCAGCAGCCAGCCGGTGGGGACTAGCGGGGGGACAGATACGCAGTATTTT
.,TRBJ2-1,TRBV7-3,.,CASSLTGKGYNEQFF,TGTGCCAGCAGCTTAACAGGGAAGGGATACAATGAGCAGTTCTTC
.,TRBJ2-5,TRBV12-3/TRBV12-4,once,CATSQGRLGETQYF,TGTGCCACTTCCCAGGGGCGTTTGGGCGAGACCCAGTACTTC
TRBD2,TRBJ2-1,TRBV15,few,CATSRGLGLAGINEQFF,TGTGCCACCAGCAGAGGGCTTGGACTAGCGGGAATAAATGAGCAGTTCTTC
TRBD2,TRBJ2-1,TRBV12-3/TRBV12-4,.,CASSLGFEVGTSGPHSYNEQFF,TGTGCCAGCAGTTTAGGGTTTGAAGTCGGGACTAGCGGGCCACATTCCTACAATGAGCAGTTCTTC
TRBD1,TRBJ2-3,TRBV12-5,.,CASGPGTASTDTQYF,TGTGCTAGTGGTCCCGGGACAGCGAGCACAGATACGCAGTATTTT
TRBD1,TRBJ2-7,TRBV4-1,.,CASSLQDRAHEQYF,TGCGCCAGCAGCCTACAAGACAGGGCCCACGAGCAGTACTTC
.,TRBJ1-4,TRBV6-5,.,CASSYSAAATNEKLFF,TGTGCCAGCAGTTACTCGGCCGCCGCAACTAATGAAAAACTGTTTTTT
.,TRBJ1-1,TRBV29-1,.,CSVLRRLNTEAFF,TGCAGCGTTCTGCGGCGACTGAACACTGAAGCTTTCTTT
.,TRBJ2-1,TRBV29-1,.,CSAAPRGEQFF,TGCAGCGCTGCGCCCAGAGGGGAGCAGTTCTTC
.,TRBJ2-5,TRBV12-3/TRBV12-4,.,CASSPRGVALQETQYF,TGTGCCAGCAGTCCGAGGGGGGTGGCCTTGCAAGAGACCCAGTACTTC
TRBD1,TRBJ1-2,TRBV20-1,few,CSARLRDREGSYGYTF,TGCAGTGCTAGACTTCGGGACAGGGAGGGATCCTATGGCTACACCTTC
TRBD1,TRBJ1-5,TRBV4-1,.,CASSQGQGAPYSNQPQHF,TGCGCCAGCAGCCAAGGACAGGGGGCCCCTTATAGCAATCAGCCCCAGCATTTT
.,TRBJ2-7,TRBV5-1,many,CASSLGGTYEQYF,TGCGCCAGCAGCTTGGGCGGGACCTACGAGCAGTACTTC
.,TRBJ2-1,TRBV5-1,.,CASSFGRRWDEQFF,TGCGCCAGCAGCTTTGGACGTCGATGGGATGAGCAGTTCTTC
TRBD2,TRBJ2-3,TRBV14,.,CASSQGGTASTDTQYF,TGTGCCAGCAGCCAGGGGGGGACTGCTAGCACAGATACGCAGTATTTT
TRBD1,TRBJ2-5,TRBV7-8,.,CASRGDRWEETQYF,TGTGCCAGCAGGGGGGACAGGTGGGAAGAGACCCAGTACTTC
.,TRBJ2-2,TRBV7-8,.,CASPLNTGELFF,TGTGCCAGCCCGTTGAACACCGGGGAGCTGTTTTTT